This T cell receptor (beta chain) derives from a study of molecular identifiers for immune sequencing clone quantification. This clonotype was seen at least ten times. MiXCR was run by TCRdb on the PCR reads, yielding one entry per CDR3 protein. This table has some 580,000 distinct CDR3 sequences, about 25% appearing once. The CDR3 is 14 amino acids. CDR1 is MNHEY, CDR2 SMNVEV, per germline (reference sequence). Trimming stripped 3 bases from V and 2 bases from J, with 5 bases between. The J gene is TRBJ2-6, the V gene TRBV27; no clear D. This TCR was recovered from a human donor in good health. Some libraries in this study had Jurkat cell RNA spiked in. The source material was naive CD8+ T cells from blood, with Jurkat cell RNA spiked in. Subset reported: FACS-sorted CD8+CD4-CCR7+CD45RA+ naive T cells. The CDR3 nucleotides read TGTGCCAGCAGTTTCCGTGCTGGGGCCAACGTCCTGACTTTC. Translated: CASSFRAGANVLTF.